The clone carrying this T cell receptor beta chain was seen more than once but under ten times. V dropped 4 bases and J dropped 3 bases, with 10 bases sitting between them. Germline V CDR1 and CDR2: SNHLY, FYNNEI. The CDR3 spans 14 residues. TCRdb redid the calling of the 5' RACE reads with MiXCR, one entry per CDR3 protein. The sample lists a few hundred thousand distinct CDR3 sequences; roughly 15% were seen once. This specimen belongs to a study of T-cell memory formation after mild COVID-19. Across the whole study: TCR clusters showed largely donor specificity.

Sequencing was done on a sample of PBMCs or a T cell subset sorted from them (not recorded which). The sequence derives from a man between 18 and 35 years old who had mild COVID-19 (a few samples of this study predate the infection). Cell type and time point are not known. The V and J genes are TRBV2 and TRBJ1-3; unclear D gene. The CDR3 coding sequence is TGTGCCAGCAGTGGAGGGAACATTGGAAACACCATATATTTT. This codes for CASSGGNIGNTIYF.